Below, 3 T cell receptor beta chains from the same sample are listed, as sequenced in a study of PD-1 blockade in classical Hodgkin lymphoma. Libraries were prepared by immunoSEQ multiplex PCR; TCRdb keeps only in-frame clonotypes and omits some of them. The profile shows 24,000 or so clones, around three quarters of them singletons. Autologous stem cell transplantation was followed by relapse in every patient, and brentuximab vedotin exposure varied. Sequencing used peripheral blood mononuclear cells (PBMCs), obtained before the second cycle of nivolumab. These receptors were obtained from a human donor with classical Hodgkin lymphoma.

V gene TRBV10-3 combines with J gene TRBJ1-3; D not resolved. V gave up 3 bases and J gave up 0 bases, with 15 bases separating them. Germline V lookup: CDR1 ENHRY, CDR2 SYGVKD. This CDR3 is 17 amino acids long. CDR3 amino acids: CAISDSFGLISGNTIYF. The DNA of the CDR3 is TGTGCCATCAGTGATAGCTTTGGGCTGATCTCTGGAAACACCATATATTTT.

CDR3 sequence reads: CASSLGLGQPQHF. CDR3 DNA sequence: TGTGCCAGCAGCTTAGGACTGGGTCAGCCCCAGCATTTT. V usage is TRBV7-8 and J usage is TRBJ1-5; D is ambiguous. The length of the CDR3 is 13 residues. V lost 1 base and J 6 bases, leaving 7 bases between the germline ends. Germline V CDR1 and CDR2: SGHVS, FQNEAQ.

The gene calls are TRBV7-2 and TRBJ1-2, with D possibly matching TRBD1 (6 bases). Germline assignment: CDR1 SGHTA and CDR2 FQGNSA. This CDR3 has 13 amino acids. The V end lost 5 bases, the J end lost 8 bases, and 15 bases lay between the germline ends. The CDR3 loop reads CASSPAGALGYTF. The CDR3 nucleotides are TGTGCCAGCAGCCCCGCGGGGGCCCTAGGCTACACCTTC.